Below, 8 T cell receptor beta chains from the same sample are listed, as sequenced in a study of Ad26.COV2.S vaccination and SARS-CoV-2 variants. The repertoire was sequenced with immunoSEQ multiplex PCR; TCRdb's copy has only in-frame clones and lacks some. This table holds over 85,000 clones, 82% found once. Sequencing was performed on peripheral blood, taken after recovery from COVID-19. All receptors derive from a human donor who had recovered from COVID-19.

The genes are TRBV5-1 and TRBJ2-1; TRBD2 matches at 11 bases. There are 15 residues in the CDR3. Germline CDR1 and CDR2: SGHRS and YFSETQ. Trimming removed 3 bases from V and 8 bases from J; junction bases left unmatched: 7. The CDR3 DNA sequence: TGCGCCAGCAGCTCAACTAGCGGGAGCTCGTATGAGCAGTTCTTC. The encoded protein is CASSSTSGSSYEQFF.

The J gene is TRBJ2-7, the V gene TRBV10-3; 10 positions agree with TRBD1. Germline lookup yields CDR1 ENHRY and CDR2 SYGVKD. CDR3 length: 15 amino acids. J gave up 5 bases and V 6 bases, and 10 bases lay outside the gene matches. The CDR3, as DNA: TGTGCCATCAGGCGCTCCGGGACAGGGGTGGACGAGCAGTACTTC. Protein: CAIRRSGTGVDEQYF.

This chain links TRBV7-3 with TRBJ2-7, with 8 bases fitting TRBD2. Germline lookup yields CDR1 SGHTA and CDR2 FQGTGA. The CDR3 runs to 17 residues. J lost 2 bases, V lost 1 base, and 10 bases had no gene match. The CDR3 here is CASSLRSLAGFPYEQYF. The CDR3 DNA sequence: TGTGCCAGCAGCTTAAGGTCCCTAGCGGGTTTCCCCTACGAGCAGTACTTC.

In this sample, this clone turned up many times. The chain joins TRBV4-1 to TRBJ2-3, with 12 bases identical to TRBD2. CDR1 and CDR2 (germline): MGHRA, YSYEKL. Losses at the gene ends were 3 bases for V and 4 bases for J; bases not matched to a gene: 8. The CDR3 contains 17 residues. The CDR3 nucleotides are TGCGCCAGCAGCCAGGGGTCGACTAGCGGGAGACCAGATACGCAGTATTTT. This sequence encodes CASSQGSTSGRPDTQYF.

The DNA of the CDR3 is TGTGCCAGCTCACCACCGTTTCAAGGGGACGAGCAGTACTTC. The encoded protein is CASSPPFQGDEQYF. The chain combines TRBV18 with TRBJ2-7; TRBD1 is a possible D gene (5 bases). Germline V CDR1 and CDR2: KGHSH, LQKENI. Trimming pared 0 bases from V and 5 bases from J, leaving 11 bases between. The CDR3 is 14 residues long.

The chain combines TRBV7-2 with TRBJ2-7; 8 bases are a match to TRBD2. Losses at the gene ends were 8 bases for V and 4 bases for J; bases not matched to a gene: 7. The CDR3 is made up of 13 amino acids. CDR1 and CDR2 (germline): SGHTA, FQGNSA. CDR3 residues: CASRGGGSYEQYF. CDR3 in DNA: TGTGCCAGCCGGGGGGGCGGGTCATACGAGCAGTACTTC.

The chain couples TRBV29-1 to TRBJ1-2; D is perhaps TRBD1 (5 bases). CDR3 length: 13 residues. Per the germline V gene, CDR1 is SQVTM and CDR2 is ANQGSEA. Trimming removed 6 bases from V and 4 bases from J, with 15 bases in between. The CDR3 here is CSVLSPQGYGYTF. CDR3 bases: TGCAGCGTCCTTTCCCCCCAGGGCTATGGCTACACCTTC. Supplemented by reference TRBV29-1 and TRBJ1-2, the full variable domain reads SAVISQKPSRDICQRGTSLTIQCQVDSQVTMMFWYRQQPGQSLTLIATANQGSEATYESGFVIDKFPISRPNLTFSTLTVSNMSPEDSSIYLCSVLSPQGYGYTFGSGTRLTVV.

The chain joins TRBV5-6 to TRBJ1-1; maybe TRBD1 (5 bases). The CDR3 totals 13 residues. The germline V and J ends were trimmed by 3 bases and 4 bases, with 10 bases remaining between them. Germline V gene lookup returns CDR1 SGHDT and CDR2 YYEEEE. The CDR3 DNA reads TGTGCCAGCAGCTGGGGCTTTAGCACTGAAGCTTTCTTT. Its translation is CASSWGFSTEAFF.